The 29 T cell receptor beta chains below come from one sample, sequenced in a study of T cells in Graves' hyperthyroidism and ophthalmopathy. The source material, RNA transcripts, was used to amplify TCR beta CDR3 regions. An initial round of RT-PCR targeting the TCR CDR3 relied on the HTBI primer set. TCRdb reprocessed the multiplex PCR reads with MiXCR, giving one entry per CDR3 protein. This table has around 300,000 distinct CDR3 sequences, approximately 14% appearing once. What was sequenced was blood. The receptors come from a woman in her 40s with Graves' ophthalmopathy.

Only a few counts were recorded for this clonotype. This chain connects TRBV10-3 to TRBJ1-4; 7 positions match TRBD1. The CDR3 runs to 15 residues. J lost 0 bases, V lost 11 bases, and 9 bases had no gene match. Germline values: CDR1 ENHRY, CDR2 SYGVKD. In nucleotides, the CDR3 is TGTGCCTCCAACCAGGGGGGTACAACTAATGAAAAACTGTTTTTT. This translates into CASNQGGTTNEKLFF.

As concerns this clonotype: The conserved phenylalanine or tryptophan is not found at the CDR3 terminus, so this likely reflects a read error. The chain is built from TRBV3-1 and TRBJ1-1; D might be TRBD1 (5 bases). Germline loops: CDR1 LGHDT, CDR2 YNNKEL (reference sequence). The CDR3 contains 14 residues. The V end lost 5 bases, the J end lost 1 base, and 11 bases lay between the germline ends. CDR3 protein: CASSLWGENTEAFL. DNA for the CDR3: TGTGCCAGCAGCTTATGGGGGGAGAACACTGAAGCTTTCCTT.

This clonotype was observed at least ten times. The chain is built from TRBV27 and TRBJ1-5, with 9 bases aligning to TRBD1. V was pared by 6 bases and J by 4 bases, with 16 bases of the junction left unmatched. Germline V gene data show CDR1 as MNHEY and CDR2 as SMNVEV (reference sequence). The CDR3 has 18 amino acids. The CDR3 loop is CASSPETGGLVRNQPQHF. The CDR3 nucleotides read TGTGCCAGCAGCCCCGAGACAGGGGGGTTAGTGAGGAATCAGCCCCAGCATTTT.

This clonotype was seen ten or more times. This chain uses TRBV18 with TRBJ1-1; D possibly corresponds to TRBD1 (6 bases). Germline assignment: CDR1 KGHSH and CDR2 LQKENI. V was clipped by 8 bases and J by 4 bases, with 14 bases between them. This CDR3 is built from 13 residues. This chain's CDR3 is CASSLQGGTEAFF. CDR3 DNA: TGTGCCAGCAGTTTACAGGGTGGCACTGAAGCTTTCTTT.

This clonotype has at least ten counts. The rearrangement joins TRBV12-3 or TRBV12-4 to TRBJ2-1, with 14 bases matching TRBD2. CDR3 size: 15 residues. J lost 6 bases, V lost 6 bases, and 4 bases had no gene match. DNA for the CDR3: TGTGCCAGCAGCACGGGACTAGCGGGAGTCAATGAGCAGTTCTTC. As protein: CASSTGLAGVNEQFF.

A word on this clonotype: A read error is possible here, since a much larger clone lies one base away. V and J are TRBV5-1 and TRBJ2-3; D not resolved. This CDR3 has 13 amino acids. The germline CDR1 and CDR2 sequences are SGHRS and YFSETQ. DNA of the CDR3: TGCGCCGGCAGCTCGGACGAGCTAGATACGCAGTATTTT. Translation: CAGSSDELDTQYF.

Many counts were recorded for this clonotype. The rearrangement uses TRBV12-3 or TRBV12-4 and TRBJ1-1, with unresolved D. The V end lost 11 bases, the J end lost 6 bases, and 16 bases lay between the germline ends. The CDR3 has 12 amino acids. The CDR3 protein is CACRGRRAEAFF. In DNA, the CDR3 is TGTGCCTGCCGGGGTCGGCGCGCTGAAGCTTTCTTT.

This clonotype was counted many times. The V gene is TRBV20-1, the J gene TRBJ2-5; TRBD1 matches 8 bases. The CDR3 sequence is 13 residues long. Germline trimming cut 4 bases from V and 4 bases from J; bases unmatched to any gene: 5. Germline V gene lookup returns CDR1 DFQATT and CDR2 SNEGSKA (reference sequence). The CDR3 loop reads CSANDRGRETQYF. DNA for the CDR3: TGCAGTGCTAACGACAGGGGAAGAGAGACCCAGTACTTC.

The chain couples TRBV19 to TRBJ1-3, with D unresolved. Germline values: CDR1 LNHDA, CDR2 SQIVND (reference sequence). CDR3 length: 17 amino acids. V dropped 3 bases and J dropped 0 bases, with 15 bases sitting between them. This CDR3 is CASSIRSRVISGNTIYF. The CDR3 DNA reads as TGTGCCAGTAGTATTCGATCCCGGGTCATCTCTGGAAACACCATATATTTT.

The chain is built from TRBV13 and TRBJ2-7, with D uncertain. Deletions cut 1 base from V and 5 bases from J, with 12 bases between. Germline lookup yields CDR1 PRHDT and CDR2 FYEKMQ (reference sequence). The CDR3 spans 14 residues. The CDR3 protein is CASSLATESHEQYF. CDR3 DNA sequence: TGTGCCAGCAGCTTAGCAACTGAGTCCCACGAGCAGTACTTC. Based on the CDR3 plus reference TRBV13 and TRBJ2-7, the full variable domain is AAGVIQSPRHLIKEKRETATLKCYPIPRHDTVYWYQQGPGQDPQFLISFYEKMQSDKGSIPDRFSAQQFSDYHSELNMSSLELGDSALYFCASSLATESHEQYFGPGTRLTVT.

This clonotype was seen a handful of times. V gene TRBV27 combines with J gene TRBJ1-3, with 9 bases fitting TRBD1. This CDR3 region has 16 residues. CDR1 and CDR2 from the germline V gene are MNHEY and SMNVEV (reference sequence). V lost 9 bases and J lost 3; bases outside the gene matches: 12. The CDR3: CASSPGQGCCGNTIYF. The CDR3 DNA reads TGTGCCAGTTCGCCGGGACAGGGCTGTTGTGGAAACACCATATATTTT.

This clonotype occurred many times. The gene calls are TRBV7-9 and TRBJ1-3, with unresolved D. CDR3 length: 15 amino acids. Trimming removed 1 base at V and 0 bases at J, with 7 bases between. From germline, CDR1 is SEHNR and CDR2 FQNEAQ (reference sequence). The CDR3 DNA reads TGTGCCAGCAGCTTAGATGGCTCCTCTGGAAACACCATATATTTT. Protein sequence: CASSLDGSSGNTIYF.

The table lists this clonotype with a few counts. The CDR3 DNA reads TGCGCCAGCAGCGGGGGCGGGGGAGAGACCCAGTACTTC. Residues: CASSGGGGETQYF. The chain links TRBV5-1 to TRBJ2-5; tentative D call: TRBD2 (7 bases). The CDR3 is 13 residues long. Trimming took off 4 bases at V and 4 bases at J, with 11 bases between the two ends. Germline values: CDR1 SGHRS, CDR2 YFSETQ.

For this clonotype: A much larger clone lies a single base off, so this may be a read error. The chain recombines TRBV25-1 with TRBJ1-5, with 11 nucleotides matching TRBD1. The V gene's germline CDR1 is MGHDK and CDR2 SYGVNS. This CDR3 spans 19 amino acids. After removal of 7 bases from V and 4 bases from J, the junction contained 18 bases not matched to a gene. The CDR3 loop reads CASMEPGQGAGKSNQPQHF. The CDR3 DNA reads TGTGCCAGCATGGAGCCCGGACAGGGGGCAGGAAAGAGTAATCAGCCCCAGCATTTT.

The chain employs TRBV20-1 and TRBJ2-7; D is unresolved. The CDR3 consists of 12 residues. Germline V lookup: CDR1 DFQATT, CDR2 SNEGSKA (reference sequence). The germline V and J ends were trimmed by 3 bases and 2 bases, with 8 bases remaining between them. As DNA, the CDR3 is TGCAGTGCTAGGCGGAACGCCTACGAGCAGTACTTC. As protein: CSARRNAYEQYF.

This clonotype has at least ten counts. The CDR3 protein is CASSFFAGRIYNEQFF. CDR3 nucleotide sequence: TGTGCCAGCAGTTTTTTTGCGGGCCGGATCTACAATGAGCAGTTCTTC. The chain uses TRBV27 and TRBJ2-1, with a weak D call TRBD2 (5 bases). The CDR3 is made up of 16 amino acids. Germline V gene lookup returns CDR1 MNHEY and CDR2 SMNVEV (reference sequence). V was pared by 3 bases and J by 3 bases, with 15 bases between.

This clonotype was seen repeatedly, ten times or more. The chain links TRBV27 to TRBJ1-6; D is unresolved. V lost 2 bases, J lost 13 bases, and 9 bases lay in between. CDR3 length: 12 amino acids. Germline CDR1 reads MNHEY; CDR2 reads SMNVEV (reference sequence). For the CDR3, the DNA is TGTGCCAGCAGTTTAGGGAGCGGTCCCCTCCACTTT. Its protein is CASSLGSGPLHF.

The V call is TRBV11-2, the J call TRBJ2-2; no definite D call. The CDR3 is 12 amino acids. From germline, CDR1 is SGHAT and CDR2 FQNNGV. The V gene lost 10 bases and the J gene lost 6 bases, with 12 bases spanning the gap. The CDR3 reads CATGLVAGELFF. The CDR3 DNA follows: TGTGCCACCGGCCTAGTAGCCGGGGAGCTGTTTTTT.

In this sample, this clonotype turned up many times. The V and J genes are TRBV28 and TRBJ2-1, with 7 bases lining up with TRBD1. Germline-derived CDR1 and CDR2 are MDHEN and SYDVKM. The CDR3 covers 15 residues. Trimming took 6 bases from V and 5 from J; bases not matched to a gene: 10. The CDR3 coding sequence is TGTGCCAGCAGGGACAGGACACATGAAAACAATGAGCAGTTCTTC. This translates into CASRDRTHENNEQFF.

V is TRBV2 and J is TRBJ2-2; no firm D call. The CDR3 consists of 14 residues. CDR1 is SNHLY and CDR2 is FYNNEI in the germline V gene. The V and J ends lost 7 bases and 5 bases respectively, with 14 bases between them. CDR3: CASIPERLTGELFF. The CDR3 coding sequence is TGTGCCAGCATACCAGAGAGGTTGACCGGGGAGCTGTTTTTT.

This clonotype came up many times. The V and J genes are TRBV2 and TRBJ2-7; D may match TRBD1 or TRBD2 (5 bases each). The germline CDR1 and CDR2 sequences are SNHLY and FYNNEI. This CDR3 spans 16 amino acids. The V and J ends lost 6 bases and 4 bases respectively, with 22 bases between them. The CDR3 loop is CASRYFPAAEGYEQYF. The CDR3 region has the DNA TGTGCCAGCAGATACTTTCCAGCGGCAGAGGGGTACGAGCAGTACTTC.

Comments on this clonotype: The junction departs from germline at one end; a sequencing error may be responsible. This CDR3 reads CAVRQDRELDTEAFF. CDR3 bases: TGTGCCGTCAGGCAGGACAGGGAATTGGACACTGAAGCTTTCTTT. The chain joins TRBV10-3 to TRBJ1-1, with 8 bases identical to TRBD1. CDR1 ENHRY and CDR2 SYGVKD come from the germline V gene. The CDR3 length is 15 residues.

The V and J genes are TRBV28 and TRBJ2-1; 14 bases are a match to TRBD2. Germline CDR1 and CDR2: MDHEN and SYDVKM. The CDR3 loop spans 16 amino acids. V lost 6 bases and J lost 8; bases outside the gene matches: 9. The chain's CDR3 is CASRPSGLAGVDEQFF. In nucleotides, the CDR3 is TGTGCCAGCAGACCATCGGGACTAGCGGGAGTGGATGAGCAGTTCTTC. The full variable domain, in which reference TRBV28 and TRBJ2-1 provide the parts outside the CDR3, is DVKVTQSSRYLVKRTGEKVFLECVQDMDHENMFWYRQDPGLGLRLIYFSYDVKMKEKGDIPEGYSVSREKKERFSLILESASTNQTSMYLCASRPSGLAGVDEQFFGPGTRLTVL.

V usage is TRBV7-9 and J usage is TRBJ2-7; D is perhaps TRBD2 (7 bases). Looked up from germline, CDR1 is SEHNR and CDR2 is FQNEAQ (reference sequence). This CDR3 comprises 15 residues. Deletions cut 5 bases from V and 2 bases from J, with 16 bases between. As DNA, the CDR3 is TGTGCCAGCAGCCCCTTGGGGGGGGGCACCTACGAGCAGTACTTC. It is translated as CASSPLGGGTYEQYF.

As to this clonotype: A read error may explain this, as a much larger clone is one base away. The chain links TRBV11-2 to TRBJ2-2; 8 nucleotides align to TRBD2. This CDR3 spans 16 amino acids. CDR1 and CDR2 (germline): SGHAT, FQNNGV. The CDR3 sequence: CAGSPWTSPNTGELFF. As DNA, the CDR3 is TGTGCCGGCAGCCCTTGGACTAGCCCGAACACCGGGGAGCTGTTTTTT.

CDR3 DNA sequence: TGTGCCGGCACCTCCGGACAGGGTAGCATAGCCGGGGAGCTGTTTTTT. Its translation: CAGTSGQGSIAGELFF. This chain uses TRBV2 with TRBJ2-2; 8 positions match TRBD1. The CDR3 is 16 residues long. CDR1 and CDR2 from the germline V gene are SNHLY and FYNNEI. V gave up 11 bases and J gave up 6 bases; unmatched junction bases: 17.

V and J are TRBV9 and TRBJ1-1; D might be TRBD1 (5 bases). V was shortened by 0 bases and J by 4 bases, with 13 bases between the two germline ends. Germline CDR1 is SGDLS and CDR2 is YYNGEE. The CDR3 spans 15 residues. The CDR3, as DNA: TGTGCCAGCAGCGTAGACGTCTTGAGGGGCACTGAAGCTTTCTTT. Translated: CASSVDVLRGTEAFF.

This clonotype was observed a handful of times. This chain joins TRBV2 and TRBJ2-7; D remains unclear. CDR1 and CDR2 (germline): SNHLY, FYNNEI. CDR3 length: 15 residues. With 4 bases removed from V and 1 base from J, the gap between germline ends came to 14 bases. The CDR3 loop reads CASSGRDFLSYEQYF. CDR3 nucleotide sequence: TGTGCCAGCAGTGGCCGAGACTTCTTATCCTACGAGCAGTACTTC.

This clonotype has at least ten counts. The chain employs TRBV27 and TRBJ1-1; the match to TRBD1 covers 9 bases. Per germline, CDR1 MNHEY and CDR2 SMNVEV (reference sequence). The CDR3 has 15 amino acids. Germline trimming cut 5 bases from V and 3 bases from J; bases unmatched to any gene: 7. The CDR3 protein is CASSLQQGAYTEAFF. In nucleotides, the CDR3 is TGTGCCAGCAGTCTCCAACAGGGGGCGTACACTGAAGCTTTCTTT.